The 27 T cell receptor beta chains below all came from one sample that was sequenced in a study of cytomegalovirus exposure and HLA in healthy donors. The PCR had 60 Vbeta and 13 Jbeta primers. Generated by immunoSEQ multiplex PCR, the TCRdb table keeps only in-frame clones and is missing some. The sample shows 130,000 to 150,000 clones, roughly 79% of them seen only once. The source material was PBMCs. All receptors derive from a woman in her 40s in good health and CMV-seropositive.

The chain recombines TRBV5-4 with TRBJ2-1; tentatively, D is TRBD2 (5 bases). Germline V gives CDR1 SGHNT, CDR2 YYREEE (reference sequence). Trimming stripped 10 bases from V and 7 bases from J, with 15 bases between. This CDR3 comprises 12 residues. The CDR3 reads CAVWAPGNEQFF. DNA of the CDR3: TGTGCCGTATGGGCGCCGGGGAATGAGCAGTTCTTC.

CDR3 DNA: TGTGCCAGCGGCGACAGGGGGAACACTGAAGCTTTCTTT. Protein: CASGDRGNTEAFF. The chain recombines TRBV2 with TRBJ1-1, with 8 bases matching TRBD1. CDR1 is SNHLY, CDR2 FYNNEI, per germline. After removal of 8 bases from V and 1 base from J, the junction contained 3 bases not matched to a gene. The CDR3 runs 13 residues. Complete variable domain (other parts from reference TRBV2 and TRBJ1-1): EPEVTQTPSHQVTQMGQEVILRCVPISNHLYFYWYRQILGQKVEFLVSFYNNEISEKSEIFDDQFSVERPDGSNFTLKIRSTKLEDSAMYFCASGDRGNTEAFFGQGTRLTVV.

This clone came up once. The CDR3 loop reads CASSVQGVREQYF. CDR3 DNA: TGTGCCAGCAGTGTACAGGGAGTTCGCGAGCAGTACTTC. V and J are TRBV2 and TRBJ2-7, with D maybe TRBD1 (6 bases). V was clipped by 4 bases and J by 6 bases, with 13 bases between them. This CDR3 has 13 residues. Germline CDR1 and CDR2: SNHLY and FYNNEI.

The chain uses TRBV18 and TRBJ1-5; a possible D gene is TRBD1 (6 bases). Per the germline V gene, CDR1 is KGHSH and CDR2 is LQKENI. V gave up 3 bases and J gave up 2 bases, with 17 bases separating them. The CDR3 loop spans 17 amino acids. The CDR3: CASSPYLNRDGNQPQHF. The CDR3 DNA is TGTGCCAGCTCACCCTACCTTAACAGGGACGGCAATCAGCCCCAGCATTTT.

This clone has just a few counts. The chain combines TRBV19 with TRBJ2-7; TRBD2 matches 13 bases. Germline V gives CDR1 LNHDA, CDR2 SQIVND (reference sequence). The CDR3 has 15 residues. Trimming at V came to 4 bases and at J to 4 bases, leaving 4 bases not matched to a gene. Here the CDR3 DNA reads TGTGCCAGTAGTACTGGACTAGCGGGGGTTTACGAGCAGTACTTC. It yields the protein CASSTGLAGVYEQYF.

The V gene is TRBV7-9, the J gene TRBJ2-1; TRBD2 matches 13 bases. The CDR3 extends over 16 amino acids. CDR1 is SEHNR, CDR2 FQNEAQ, per germline (reference sequence). J gave up 6 bases and V 10 bases, and 12 bases lay outside the gene matches. The CDR3 reads CATMTSGGNKFNEQFF. CDR3 DNA: TGTGCCACCATGACTAGCGGGGGGAATAAGTTCAATGAGCAGTTCTTC.

This clone has more than one count but fewer than ten. The gene calls are TRBV6-1 and TRBJ2-7; D possibly corresponds to TRBD1 (6 bases). The germline CDR1 and CDR2 sequences are MNHNS and SASEGT. Trimming shortened V by 4 bases and J by 3 bases, and 10 bases separated the two germline ends. The CDR3 runs 13 residues. The CDR3, as DNA: TGTGCCAGCAGTGTGGACAGAGTCTACGAGCAGTACTTC. Amino acids: CASSVDRVYEQYF.

The CDR3 protein is CAISESRTGGETQYF. CDR3 DNA: TGTGCCATCAGTGAGTCGCGGACAGGGGGAGAGACCCAGTACTTC. V and J are TRBV10-3 and TRBJ2-5; 10 nucleotides line up with TRBD1. The CDR3 extends over 15 amino acids. J lost 4 bases, V lost 0 bases, and 2 bases had no gene match. The germline V gene has CDR1 ENHRY and CDR2 SYGVKD.

V usage is TRBV5-1 and J usage is TRBJ1-3; D is possibly TRBD1 (6 bases). The ends were cut back, 0 bases at V and 0 bases at J, with 13 bases in the middle. CDR1 and CDR2 from the germline V gene are SGHRS and YFSETQ. The CDR3 is 17 residues long. CDR3 nucleotide sequence: TGCGCCAGCAGCTTGGGGCAGGGGAGATTCTCTGGAAACACCATATATTTT. It specifies CASSLGQGRFSGNTIYF.

The rearrangement joins TRBV6-6 to TRBJ1-2; 10 bases map to TRBD1. V was clipped by 10 bases and J by 6 bases; unmatched bases: 11. The CDR3 contains 14 residues. CDR1 and CDR2 (germline): MNHNY, SVGAGI (reference sequence). The CDR3 here is CATAGQGRGHGYTF. The CDR3 DNA reads as TGTGCCACGGCGGGACAGGGGAGGGGGCATGGCTACACCTTC.

CDR3 in amino acids: CASSSETSGGATDTQYF. The CDR3 DNA follows: TGTGCCAGCAGCTCGGAGACTAGCGGGGGGGCAACAGATACGCAGTATTTT. The chain links TRBV13 to TRBJ2-3; 14 bases line up with TRBD2. The CDR3 spans 17 residues. The V and J ends lost 4 bases and 3 bases, in that order; junction bases with no gene match: 6. CDR1 and CDR2 (germline): PRHDT, FYEKMQ (reference sequence).

The chain carries TRBV27 and TRBJ2-2; 7 nucleotides align to TRBD1. From germline, CDR1 is MNHEY and CDR2 SMNVEV (reference sequence). The CDR3 contains 16 residues. V dropped 6 bases and J dropped 5; count of bases not matched to a gene: 12. As DNA, the CDR3 is TGTGCCAGCAGCCCAACGGGGACAGTGAAAACCGGGGAGCTGTTTTTT. Protein: CASSPTGTVKTGELFF.

The V call is TRBV30, the J call TRBJ1-5, with D perhaps TRBD1 (5 bases). Trimming pared 2 bases from V and 0 bases from J, leaving 11 bases between. CDR1 and CDR2 (germline): GTSNPN, SVGIG (reference sequence). CDR3 size: 15 residues. In DNA form, the CDR3 reads TGTGCCTGGAGTTCTGGGGACTATAGCAATCAGCCCCAGCATTTT. This encodes CAWSSGDYSNQPQHF.

The chain has TRBV15 and TRBJ2-1; D is possibly TRBD1 (5 bases). CDR1 and CDR2 from the germline V gene are LNHNV and YYDKDF (reference sequence). Trimming took off 0 bases at V and 9 bases at J, with 9 bases between the two ends. CDR3 length: 13 amino acids. CDR3 loop: CATSREWGGEQFF. Here the CDR3 DNA reads TGTGCCACCAGCAGAGAGTGGGGCGGTGAGCAGTTCTTC.

This clone turned up a few times. This chain links TRBV15 with TRBJ1-5, with D maybe TRBD1 (5 bases). Germline-derived CDR1 and CDR2 are LNHNV and YYDKDF (reference sequence). The CDR3 is 13 residues long. V was clipped by 6 bases and J by 6 bases, with 12 bases between them. This CDR3 is CATSTWGVQPQHF. CDR3 nucleotide sequence: TGTGCCACCAGTACGTGGGGGGTTCAGCCCCAGCATTTT.

The chain's CDR3 is CASRGTGTGREKLFF. In DNA form, the CDR3 reads TGTGCCAGCAGAGGAACAGGGACGGGGCGGGAAAAACTGTTTTTT. The J gene is TRBJ1-4, the V gene TRBV28, with a tentative D call TRBD1 (6 bases). This CDR3 has 15 residues. Germline V gene data show CDR1 as MDHEN and CDR2 as SYDVKM. Trimming took off 6 bases at V and 8 bases at J, with 19 bases between the two ends.

This clone has just a few counts. The chain is built from TRBV6-5 and TRBJ1-4, with D possibly being TRBD1 (6 bases). Germline V gives CDR1 MNHEY, CDR2 SVGAGI. The V and J ends lost 5 bases and 12 bases respectively, with 13 bases between them. CDR3 length equals 12 residues. This chain's CDR3 is CASSHRDTELFF. In DNA, the CDR3 is TGTGCCAGCAGTCATCGGGACACTGAACTGTTTTTT.

This chain links TRBV10-3 with TRBJ2-1; TRBD2 matches at 9 bases. The CDR3 contains 14 residues. The germline V gene encodes CDR1 ENHRY and CDR2 SYGVKD. V was pared by 4 bases and J by 9 bases, with 7 bases of the junction left unmatched. CDR3 region: CAISVGGGGGEQFF. DNA for the CDR3: TGTGCCATCAGTGTCGGCGGGGGGGGAGGTGAGCAGTTCTTC.

CDR3 coding DNA: TGCGCCAGCAGCTTGGCGGGGGTTTTGGACACCATATATTTT. Amino acids: CASSLAGVLDTIYF. The V call is TRBV5-1, the J call TRBJ1-3, with D perhaps TRBD1 (5 bases). CDR3 length: 14 residues. CDR1 is SGHRS and CDR2 is YFSETQ in the germline V gene. The germline V and J ends were trimmed by 0 bases and 8 bases, with 12 bases remaining between them.

V and J are TRBV11-2 and TRBJ1-1; tentative D call: TRBD1 (5 bases). The CDR3 has 16 residues. Germline CDR1 SGHAT, CDR2 FQNNGV. Trimming stripped 6 bases from V and 2 bases from J, with 19 bases between. The CDR3 DNA reads as TGTGCCAGCAGTGAAGGTTACAGGTGGTTAAACACTGAAGCTTTCTTT. Its protein product is CASSEGYRWLNTEAFF.

The chain combines TRBV5-1 with TRBJ2-1; no definite D call. V shed 1 base and J shed 6 bases, with 11 bases lying between them. There are 14 residues in the CDR3. CDR1 and CDR2 from the germline V gene are SGHRS and YFSETQ. The CDR3 protein is CASSLTMVGNEQFF. CDR3 DNA sequence: TGCGCCAGCAGCTTGACGATGGTCGGCAATGAGCAGTTCTTC.

The gene calls are TRBV9 and TRBJ2-5, with 10 bases aligning to TRBD2. CDR1 SGDLS and CDR2 YYNGEE come from the germline V gene. The CDR3 loop spans 15 amino acids. Trimming at V came to 8 bases and at J to 3 bases, leaving 10 bases not matched to a gene. The CDR3 bases are TGTGCCAGTTCCTTTAGCGGGGGGACAAAAGAGACCCAGTACTTC. As protein: CASSFSGGTKETQYF. The complete variable domain, with remaining parts taken from reference TRBV9 and TRBJ2-5, reads DSGVTQTPKHLITATGQRVTLRCSPRSGDLSVYWYQQSLDQGLQFLIQYYNGEERAKGNILERFSAQQFPDLHSELNLSSLELGDSALYFCASSFSGGTKETQYFGPGTRLLVL.

The rearrangement links TRBV2 to TRBJ2-6, with 7 nucleotides matching TRBD1. CDR1 and CDR2 from the germline V gene are SNHLY and FYNNEI. V was clipped by 3 bases and J by 4 bases; unmatched bases: 9. This CDR3 has 17 residues. The CDR3 reads CASSETLTGSGANVLTF. The CDR3 DNA follows: TGTGCCAGCAGTGAGACCCTGACAGGGTCAGGGGCCAACGTCCTGACTTTC.

V is TRBV7-3 and J is TRBJ2-3; 8 nucleotides match TRBD1. There are 15 residues in the CDR3. The J segment lost 3 bases and the V segment lost 4 bases, leaving 6 bases of the junction unmatched. The germline CDR1 and CDR2 sequences are SGHTA and FQGTGA. The CDR3 sequence is CASSSTGGPTDTQYF. CDR3 in DNA: TGTGCCAGCAGCTCAACAGGGGGTCCTACAGATACGCAGTATTTT. The whole variable domain, remainder taken from reference TRBV7-3 and TRBJ2-3, is GAGVSQTPSNKVTEKGKYVELRCDPISGHTALYWYRQSLGQGPEFLIYFQGTGAADDSGLPNDRFFAVRPEGSVSTLKIQRTERGDSAVYLCASSSTGGPTDTQYFGPGTRLTVL.

This chain uses TRBV2 with TRBJ2-3; 10 bases match TRBD2. From germline, CDR1 is SNHLY and CDR2 FYNNEI. The ends lost 4 bases at V and 0 bases at J; junction bases unmatched: 10. The CDR3 contains 18 residues. The CDR3 region has the DNA TGTGCCAGCAGTGGGGCTAGCGGGGGCAAAACTAGCACAGATACGCAGTATTTT. Encoded protein: CASSGASGGKTSTDTQYF.

This clone was observed a handful of times. The chain has TRBV2 and TRBJ2-5; TRBD2 matches at 8 bases. CDR1 is SNHLY, CDR2 FYNNEI, per germline. This CDR3 contains 15 residues. With 7 bases clipped from V and 2 bases from J, the junction kept 9 bases outside the gene matches. Here the CDR3 reads CASNGRAGLQETQYF. As DNA, the CDR3 is TGTGCCAGCAACGGGAGGGCGGGATTACAAGAGACCCAGTACTTC. Together with reference TRBV2 and TRBJ2-5, the CDR3 gives the full variable domain: EPEVTQTPSHQVTQMGQEVILRCVPISNHLYFYWYRQILGQKVEFLVSFYNNEISEKSEIFDDQFSVERPDGSNFTLKIRSTKLEDSAMYFCASNGRAGLQETQYFGPGTRLLVL.

This clone was seen a few times. J is TRBJ1-2 and V is TRBV28, with TRBD1 as a possible D gene (6 bases). Germline values: CDR1 MDHEN, CDR2 SYDVKM. The V and J ends lost 3 bases and 6 bases respectively, with 20 bases between them. This CDR3 has 16 amino acids. CDR3: CASSFRSRDINDGYTF. CDR3 nucleotides: TGTGCCAGCAGTTTCCGATCCCGGGACATAAACGATGGCTACACCTTC.